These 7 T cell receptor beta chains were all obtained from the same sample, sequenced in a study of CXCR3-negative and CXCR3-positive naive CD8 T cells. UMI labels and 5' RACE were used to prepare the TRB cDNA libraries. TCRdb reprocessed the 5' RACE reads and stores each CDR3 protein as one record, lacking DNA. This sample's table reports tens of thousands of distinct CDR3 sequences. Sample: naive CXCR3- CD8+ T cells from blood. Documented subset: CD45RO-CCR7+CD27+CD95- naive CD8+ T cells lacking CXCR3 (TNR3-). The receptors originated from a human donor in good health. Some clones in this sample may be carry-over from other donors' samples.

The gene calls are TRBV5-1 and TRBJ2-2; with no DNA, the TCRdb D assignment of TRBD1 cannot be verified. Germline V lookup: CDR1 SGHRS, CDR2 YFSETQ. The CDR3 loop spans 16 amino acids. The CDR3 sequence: CASSSPDGVGTGELFF.

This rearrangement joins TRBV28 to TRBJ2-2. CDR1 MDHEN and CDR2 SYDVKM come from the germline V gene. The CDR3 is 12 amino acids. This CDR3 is CASSEDTGELFF.

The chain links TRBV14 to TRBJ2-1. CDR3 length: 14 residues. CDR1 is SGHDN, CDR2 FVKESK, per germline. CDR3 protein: CASSRRGSYNEQFF.

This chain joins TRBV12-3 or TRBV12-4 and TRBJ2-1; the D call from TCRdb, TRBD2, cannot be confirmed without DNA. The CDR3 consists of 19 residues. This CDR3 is CASSLIVTSGPEANNEQFF.

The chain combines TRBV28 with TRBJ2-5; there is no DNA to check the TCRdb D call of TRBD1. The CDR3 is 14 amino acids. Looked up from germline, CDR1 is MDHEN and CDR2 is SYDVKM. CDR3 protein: CASSSGVTAETQYF.

CDR3 sequence reads: CASSVGGPEAFF. This sequence joins TRBV6-5 and TRBJ1-1; TCRdb selects TRBD1, and the lack of DNA leaves this call unchecked. Germline CDR1 reads MNHEY; CDR2 reads SVGAGI. The CDR3 spans 12 residues.

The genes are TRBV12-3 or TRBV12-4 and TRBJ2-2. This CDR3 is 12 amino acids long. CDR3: CASMEFSGELFF.